One and the same sample provided the 14 T cell receptor beta chains below, sequenced in a study of identical twins. A single record per CDR3 protein comes from TCRdb applying MiXCR to the 5' RACE reads. This table holds a few hundred thousand distinct CDR3 sequences, roughly 9.7% found once. This sample also belongs to another study, concerning yellow fever vaccine responses in identical twins.

Material: CD8+ T cells sorted from blood. The receptors come from a woman between 18 and 29 years old in good health.

This clonotype was counted ten times or more. The rearrangement joins TRBV12-3 or TRBV12-4 to TRBJ2-7; D is possibly TRBD2 (5 bases). V lost 3 bases, J lost 5 bases, and 11 bases lay in between. CDR3 size: 13 residues. This CDR3 is CASSFVGEHEQYF. The CDR3 region has the DNA TGTGCCAGCAGTTTTGTCGGGGAACACGAGCAGTACTTC.

This clonotype was found many times. The chain recombines TRBV29-1 with TRBJ2-1; D is possibly TRBD2 (5 bases). Germline CDR1 reads SQVTM; CDR2 reads ANQGSEA. The V end was cut by 4 bases, the J end by 5 bases, with 12 bases between. This CDR3 region has 13 residues. The CDR3: CSVVTGSNNEQFF. As DNA, the CDR3 is TGCAGCGTTGTGACGGGGTCGAACAATGAGCAGTTCTTC.

This clonotype was seen repeatedly, ten times or more. The chain is built from TRBV28 and TRBJ2-2; TRBD1 matches at 7 bases. The CDR3 sequence is 16 residues long. With V trimmed by 5 bases and J by 4 bases, 10 bases remained unmatched. Germline assignment: CDR1 MDHEN and CDR2 SYDVKM. The CDR3: CASSTLRDRATGELFF. CDR3 DNA sequence: TGTGCCAGCAGTACACTCAGGGACAGAGCCACCGGGGAGCTGTTTTTT.

This clonotype occurred a few times. The chain carries TRBV5-4 and TRBJ2-1; D is perhaps TRBD2 (6 bases). The CDR3 consists of 15 residues. In germline, CDR1 is SGHNT, CDR2 YYREEE (reference sequence). V was shortened by 4 bases and J by 8 bases, with 19 bases between the two germline ends. The CDR3 sequence: CASSILADRWDEQFF. For the CDR3, the DNA is TGTGCCAGCAGCATCTTAGCGGACCGCTGGGATGAGCAGTTCTTC.

This clonotype showed up just a few times. This chain joins TRBV4-1 and TRBJ2-5; D is perhaps TRBD2 (5 bases). The CDR3 spans 17 residues. Germline-derived CDR1 and CDR2 are MGHRA and YSYEKL. The V end lost 0 bases, the J end lost 1 base, and 15 bases lay between the germline ends. Here the CDR3 reads CASSQDALADTQETQYF. The DNA for the CDR3 is TGCGCCAGCAGCCAAGATGCGCTAGCTGACACCCAAGAGACCCAGTACTTC.

This chain connects TRBV20-1 to TRBJ2-3; 9 positions agree with TRBD1. CDR3 size: 14 residues. Looked up from germline, CDR1 is DFQATT and CDR2 is SNEGSKA (reference sequence). After removal of 5 bases from V and 5 bases from J, the junction contained 8 bases not matched to a gene. The CDR3 is CSAPGQGRLDTQYF. CDR3 coding DNA: TGCAGTGCTCCGGGACAGGGACGATTAGATACGCAGTATTTT.

Written as DNA, the CDR3 is TGTGCCAGCAGCTCGCGTTGGGCTAGCGGGCAAGAGACCCAGTACTTC. Residues: CASSSRWASGQETQYF. The chain recombines TRBV7-2 with TRBJ2-5, with 8 bases aligning to TRBD2. CDR1 SGHTA and CDR2 FQGNSA come from the germline V gene. This CDR3 region has 16 residues. V lost 4 bases and J lost 2; bases outside the gene matches: 9.

The rearrangement joins TRBV4-3 to TRBJ2-2; possible D gene TRBD2, 6 bases. The CDR3 sequence is 15 residues long. CDR1 and CDR2 from the germline V gene are LGHNA and YSLEER. V was clipped by 0 bases and J by 7 bases, with 12 bases between them. The CDR3 DNA is TGCGCCAGCAGCCAAGATCGGGGGTATGACGGGGAGCTGTTTTTT. Encoded protein: CASSQDRGYDGELFF.

This clonotype has just a few counts. This chain links TRBV4-3 with TRBJ2-7, with D perhaps TRBD1 (6 bases). Per the germline V gene, CDR1 is LGHNA and CDR2 is YSLEER. This CDR3 is built from 15 residues. The germline V and J ends were trimmed by 2 bases and 2 bases, with 13 bases remaining between them. The CDR3 protein is CASSQNRDKAYEQYF. As DNA, the CDR3 is TGCGCCAGCAGCCAAAACCGGGACAAAGCCTACGAGCAGTACTTC.

This clonotype was seen a few times. This rearrangement joins TRBV27 to TRBJ2-7, with TRBD1 identical over 10 bases. The CDR3 consists of 14 residues. V trimming: 6 bases; J trimming: 4 bases; junction bases outside the gene matches: 6. CDR1 MNHEY and CDR2 SMNVEV come from the germline V gene (reference sequence). In DNA, the CDR3 is TGTGCCAGCAGCCGTCCGGACAGGGGGTACGAGCAGTACTTC. Its protein product is CASSRPDRGYEQYF.

This clonotype came up many times. V is TRBV7-6 and J is TRBJ2-1, with a tentative D call TRBD2 (5 bases). The CDR3 extends over 18 amino acids. Deletions cut 2 bases from V and 0 bases from J, with 17 bases between. Per germline, CDR1 SGHVS and CDR2 FNYEAQ. The CDR3 nucleotides read TGTGCCAGCAGCTTAAGGCCCATGGGAGAAAGCTCCTACAATGAGCAGTTCTTC. Residues: CASSLRPMGESSYNEQFF.

Many counts were recorded for this clonotype. The V gene is TRBV5-1, the J gene TRBJ1-5; D possibly corresponds to TRBD1 (6 bases). The CDR3 length is 18 residues. V was shortened by 3 bases and J by 0 bases, with 19 bases between the two germline ends. Germline CDR1 is SGHRS and CDR2 is YFSETQ. This CDR3 reads CASSSSGRGLYSNQPQHF. CDR3 sequence (DNA): TGCGCCAGCAGCTCCTCAGGCAGGGGCCTATATAGCAATCAGCCCCAGCATTTT. Complete variable domain (other parts from reference TRBV5-1 and TRBJ1-5): KAGVTQTPRYLIKTRGQQVTLSCSPISGHRSVSWYQQTPGQGLQFLFEYFSETQRNKGNFPGRFSGRQFSNSRSEMNVSTLELGDSALYLCASSSSGRGLYSNQPQHFGDGTRLSIL.

This clonotype occurred a few times. The chain uses TRBV20-1 and TRBJ2-3; D gene unclear. The CDR3 contains 11 residues. Germline V gene sequence: CDR1 DFQATT, CDR2 SNEGSKA (reference sequence). The V end lost 8 bases, the J end lost 2 bases, and 8 bases lay between the germline ends. The CDR3 coding sequence is TGCAGTCCCCGCATCACAGATACGCAGTATTTT. It codes for CSPRITDTQYF.

The chain couples TRBV3-1 to TRBJ2-7; TRBD2 is a possible D gene (6 bases). Between the trimmed V and J ends, which lost 4 bases and 4 bases, there was a span of 14 bases. There are 14 residues in the CDR3. Germline V gene data show CDR1 as LGHDT and CDR2 as YNNKEL (reference sequence). The CDR3 region has the DNA TGTGCCAGCAGCCCGACTAGTTTTTTGTACGAGCAGTACTTC. Amino acid sequence: CASSPTSFLYEQYF.